Listed here are 29 T cell receptor beta chains from one sample, sequenced in a study of T cells in Graves' hyperthyroidism and ophthalmopathy. TCR beta CDR3 regions were amplified from RNA. Carried out on the TCR CDR3, a first-round RT-PCR used the HTBI primer set. Each CDR3 protein gets one entry after TCRdb re-called the multiplex PCR reads with MiXCR. This table has some 500,000 distinct CDR3 sequences, roughly a quarter appearing once. Specimen: blood. The receptor source for this set is a woman between 25 and 40 years old with Graves' ophthalmopathy.

The chain carries TRBV28 and TRBJ1-1, with a possible D match to TRBD1 (6 bases). Trimming left V 10 bases short and J 4 bases short, with 16 bases between. There are 13 residues in the CDR3. Germline CDR1 reads MDHEN; CDR2 reads SYDVKM. The CDR3 nucleotides are TGTGCCACAACAGGGTCGAGTGGCACTGAAGCTTTCTTT. As protein: CATTGSSGTEAFF.

This clonotype showed up just a few times. V is TRBV4-3 and J is TRBJ1-1; TRBD1 might be the D (5 bases). Trimming pared 0 bases from V and 0 bases from J, leaving 8 bases between. This CDR3 is 15 amino acids long. CDR1 and CDR2 (germline): LGHNA, YSLEER. The CDR3 bases are TGCGCCAGCAGCCAAGATGGGGCGGTGAACACTGAAGCTTTCTTT. As protein: CASSQDGAVNTEAFF.

This chain links TRBV5-1 with TRBJ1-1; TRBD1 aligns across 8 bases. The CDR3 length is 14 residues. CDR1 SGHRS and CDR2 YFSETQ come from the germline V gene. With V trimmed by 4 bases and J by 5 bases, 7 bases remained unmatched. This CDR3 reads CASSLRTGRTEAFF. The CDR3 DNA is TGCGCCAGCAGCCTTCGGACAGGGCGGACTGAAGCTTTCTTT.

This clonotype was seen repeatedly, ten times or more. The CDR3 reads CSASPNRGEGQETQYF. In nucleotides, the CDR3 is TGCAGTGCTAGCCCTAACAGGGGGGAGGGCCAAGAGACCCAGTACTTC. The chain combines TRBV20-1 with TRBJ2-5; D possibly corresponds to TRBD1 (8 bases). In germline, CDR1 is DFQATT, CDR2 SNEGSKA (reference sequence). The CDR3 is made up of 16 amino acids. The V gene lost 3 bases and the J gene lost 1 base, with 18 bases spanning the gap.

The chain recombines TRBV13 with TRBJ2-5, with 10 bases identical to TRBD1. CDR1 and CDR2 (germline): PRHDT, FYEKMQ (reference sequence). The V gene end was trimmed by 4 bases and the J gene end by 5 bases; junction bases not matched to a gene: 10. This CDR3 is 16 amino acids long. CDR3 DNA: TGTGCCAGCAGCTCATCGGGACAGGGGTTCGTTGAGACCCAGTACTTC. Translated: CASSSSGQGFVETQYF.

The rearrangement links TRBV27 to TRBJ1-1, with 7 positions matching TRBD1. From germline, CDR1 is MNHEY and CDR2 SMNVEV (reference sequence). The CDR3 runs 17 residues. The junction had 14 bases not matched to a gene; V was cut back by 2 bases and J by 5 bases. CDR3 residues: CASSLLAPIQGGTEAFF. Written as DNA, the CDR3 is TGTGCCAGCAGTTTACTCGCGCCTATTCAGGGGGGAACTGAAGCTTTCTTT.

This clonotype was counted at least ten times. The chain couples TRBV19 to TRBJ1-1; the D gene is possibly TRBD1 (6 bases). There are 15 residues in the CDR3. V lost 1 base and J 1 base, leaving 10 bases between the germline ends. Germline-derived CDR1 and CDR2 are LNHDA and SQIVND (reference sequence). The CDR3 region has the DNA TGTGCCAGTAGTATAGGAGGACAGAAGAACACTGAAGCTTTCTTT. Its protein product is CASSIGGQKNTEAFF.

This chain connects TRBV4-2 to TRBJ1-2; D call uncertain. V gave up 0 bases and J gave up 2 bases, with 10 bases separating them. Germline V gives CDR1 LGHNA, CDR2 YNFKEQ. The CDR3 totals 15 residues. The CDR3 nucleotides are TGTGCCAGCAGCCAAGATCTTACGGGGAACTATGGCTACACCTTC. This codes for CASSQDLTGNYGYTF.

Many counts were recorded for this clonotype. V is TRBV7-6 and J is TRBJ2-5; either TRBD1 or TRBD2 may fit D (5 bases each). This CDR3 has 13 amino acids. Looked up from germline, CDR1 is SGHVS and CDR2 is FNYEAQ. V was cut by 2 bases and J by 5 bases, with 9 bases left in between. In nucleotides, the CDR3 is TGTGCCAGCAGCTTAATAGGGACGGAGACCCAGTACTTC. Translation gives CASSLIGTETQYF.

The chain links TRBV6-5 to TRBJ1-1, with no clear D. The CDR3 extends over 13 amino acids. Germline CDR1 MNHEY, CDR2 SVGAGI. V was cut by 0 bases and J by 3 bases, with 5 bases left in between. DNA for the CDR3: TGTGCCAGCAGTTACTCAGACTACACTGAAGCTTTCTTT. Translating gives CASSYSDYTEAFF.

This clonotype was observed a handful of times. This sequence joins TRBV5-6 and TRBJ2-5; weak D call: TRBD2 (5 bases). The CDR3 extends over 14 amino acids. V was shortened by 4 bases and J by 0 bases, with 10 bases between the two germline ends. Germline lookup yields CDR1 SGHDT and CDR2 YYEEEE. The CDR3 sequence: CASSPDFDQETQYF. The CDR3 DNA reads TGTGCCAGCAGCCCGGACTTCGACCAAGAGACCCAGTACTTC.

The V gene is TRBV6-1, the J gene TRBJ2-7; 10 bases are shared with TRBD2. The CDR3 has 15 residues. In germline, CDR1 is MNHNS, CDR2 SASEGT. The ends lost 4 bases at V and 3 bases at J; junction bases unmatched: 6. CDR3 nucleotides: TGTGCCAGCAGTGCCAGACTAGCGGGCAACTACGAGCAGTACTTC. It is translated as CASSARLAGNYEQYF.

This sequence joins TRBV6-1 and TRBJ2-7; the D is unclear. This CDR3 region has 14 residues. Germline assignment: CDR1 MNHNS and CDR2 SASEGT. V was clipped by 1 base and J by 1 base, with 8 bases between them. The CDR3 DNA sequence: TGTGCCAGCAGTGAAGTCGGAGCTTCCTACGAGCAGTACTTC. Translation: CASSEVGASYEQYF.

This clonotype appeared many times. The rearrangement uses TRBV19 and TRBJ2-7, with 7 positions matching TRBD2. CDR3 length: 13 residues. V trimming: 9 bases; J trimming: 0 bases; junction bases outside the gene matches: 5. CDR1 and CDR2 from the germline V gene are LNHDA and SQIVND (reference sequence). CDR3 loop: CASGEGLSYEQYF. CDR3 in DNA: TGTGCCAGCGGGGAGGGCCTCTCCTACGAGCAGTACTTC.

This chain joins TRBV7-2 and TRBJ2-7, with 11 bases aligning to TRBD2. This CDR3 region has 15 residues. CDR1 and CDR2 from the germline V gene are SGHTA and FQGNSA. Trimming at V came to 6 bases and at J to 2 bases, leaving 6 bases not matched to a gene. CDR3 in amino acids: CASRRTSGPPYEQYF. Written as DNA, the CDR3 is TGTGCCAGCAGACGGACTAGCGGGCCCCCCTACGAGCAGTACTTC.

This clonotype was seen many times. The V and J genes are TRBV28 and TRBJ1-2, with D unresolved. V was cut by 5 bases and J by 5 bases, with 18 bases left in between. CDR1 MDHEN and CDR2 SYDVKM come from the germline V gene. This CDR3 has 15 residues. The CDR3 loop is CASSPGLVSVYGYTF. CDR3 DNA sequence: TGTGCCAGCAGTCCGGGCCTCGTGTCTGTGTATGGCTACACCTTC.

This clonotype came up many times. The genes are TRBV6-2 or TRBV6-3 and TRBJ2-6; D might be TRBD1 (5 bases). V lost 6 bases and J lost 1, with 10 bases in between. The CDR3 has 15 amino acids. Germline CDR1 reads MNHEY; CDR2 reads SVGEGT. Here the CDR3 reads CASRMDTSGANVLTF. In DNA, the CDR3 is TGTGCCAGCAGGATGGACACGTCTGGGGCCAACGTCCTGACTTTC.

The chain employs TRBV6-5 and TRBJ1-5, with a possible D match to TRBD1 (5 bases). V was clipped by 0 bases and J by 7 bases, with 13 bases between them. The CDR3 loop spans 15 amino acids. Germline values: CDR1 MNHEY, CDR2 SVGAGI. The CDR3 DNA follows: TGTGCCAGCAGTTACTCCGGGACGATGAAGCAGCCCCAGCATTTT. It translates to CASSYSGTMKQPQHF.

Ten or more counts support this clonotype. J is TRBJ1-2 and V is TRBV30, with TRBD1 matching 8 bases. With 5 bases clipped from V and 1 base from J, the junction kept 9 bases outside the gene matches. This CDR3 is built from 15 residues. Germline lookup yields CDR1 GTSNPN and CDR2 SVGIG (reference sequence). CDR3 DNA sequence: TGTGCCTGGGCTGGGACAGGCAACTTTAACTATGGCTACACCTTC. It codes for CAWAGTGNFNYGYTF.

This clonotype was seen many times. V gene TRBV12-3 or TRBV12-4 combines with J gene TRBJ1-1; D call uncertain. The CDR3 length is 14 residues. V shed 6 bases and J shed 0 bases, with 11 bases lying between them. CDR3 in DNA: TGTGCCAGCAGGCCGAGCGGGGTGAACACTGAAGCTTTCTTT. As protein: CASRPSGVNTEAFF.

This clonotype was observed a few times. A junction boundary mismatches the germline segment, possibly from a read error. The chain is built from TRBV5-1 and TRBJ2-5; 8 bases are shared with TRBD1. This CDR3 spans 16 amino acids. From germline, CDR1 is SGHRS and CDR2 YFSETQ. The CDR3 protein is CASSYSRGQGREAQYF. The DNA of the CDR3 is TGCGCCAGCAGCTATTCCCGTGGACAGGGTAGAGAGGCCCAGTACTTC.

This clonotype was observed at least ten times. A much more abundant neighbour one base away suggests this may be a read error. The CDR3: CASRGTGTQPQHF. CDR3 sequence (DNA): TGTGCCAGCAGAGGGACAGGGACTCAGCCCCAGCATTTT. The chain recombines TRBV6-5 with TRBJ1-5; 9 positions match TRBD1. Germline CDR1 is MNHEY and CDR2 is SVGAGI. The CDR3 runs 13 residues. After removal of 6 bases from V and 6 bases from J, the junction contained 3 bases not matched to a gene.

In this sample, this clonotype turned up many times. The V call is TRBV10-3, the J call TRBJ1-2; 7 nucleotides match TRBD1. From germline, CDR1 is ENHRY and CDR2 SYGVKD. This CDR3 region has 14 residues. With V trimmed by 4 bases and J by 5 bases, 7 bases remained unmatched. The CDR3 sequence: CAISGQGGLYGYTF. The DNA of the CDR3 is TGTGCCATCAGTGGACAGGGCGGATTGTATGGCTACACCTTC.

This clonotype was recorded at least ten times. This rearrangement joins TRBV7-2 to TRBJ1-4; D is possibly TRBD1 (5 bases). Trimming took off 6 bases at V and 13 bases at J, with 15 bases between the two ends. The V gene's germline CDR1 is SGHTA and CDR2 FQGNSA. The CDR3 extends over 12 amino acids. The CDR3 DNA follows: TGTGCCAGCAGTGACAGCTTCGATAGACTGTTTTTT. Translating gives CASSDSFDRLFF.

The CDR3 sequence is CASSFRGGSSYEQYF. CDR3 DNA sequence: TGCGCCAGCAGTTTCAGGGGAGGCTCCTCCTACGAGCAGTACTTC. The rearrangement joins TRBV5-1 to TRBJ2-7; either TRBD1 or TRBD2 may fit D (6 bases each). V dropped 5 bases and J dropped 0 bases, with 15 bases sitting between them. Per the germline V gene, CDR1 is SGHRS and CDR2 is YFSETQ. There are 15 residues in the CDR3.

This chain connects TRBV28 to TRBJ1-2, with 8 nucleotides matching TRBD1. Germline V lookup: CDR1 MDHEN, CDR2 SYDVKM. V gave up 7 bases and J gave up 4 bases; unmatched junction bases: 5. The length of the CDR3 is 13 residues. The CDR3 sequence is CASTTRGLYGYTF. For the CDR3, the DNA is TGTGCCAGCACGACCAGGGGGCTCTATGGCTACACCTTC.

This clonotype was counted only a few times. V is TRBV28 and J is TRBJ1-3; D is possibly TRBD1 (5 bases). The CDR3 covers 16 residues. Deletions cut 8 bases from V and 3 bases from J, with 20 bases between. In germline, CDR1 is MDHEN, CDR2 SYDVKM. Here the CDR3 reads CASGSLRGLDGNTIYF. Written as DNA, the CDR3 is TGTGCCAGCGGATCCCTCCGGGGACTAGATGGAAACACCATATATTTT.

This clonotype was detected many times. The chain joins TRBV4-1 to TRBJ1-2; D uncertain. The germline V and J ends were trimmed by 1 base and 0 bases, with 12 bases remaining between them. Germline CDR1 and CDR2: MGHRA and YSYEKL. CDR3 length equals 16 residues. The CDR3 DNA is TGCGCCAGCAGCCAAGGACGGACCGCGACTAACTATGGCTACACCTTC. It specifies CASSQGRTATNYGYTF.

This clonotype was recorded at least ten times. J is TRBJ1-5 and V is TRBV2; perhaps TRBD1 as D (5 bases). Deletions cut 1 base from V and 1 base from J, with 11 bases between. Germline CDR1 reads SNHLY; CDR2 reads FYNNEI. This CDR3 contains 16 residues. This chain's CDR3 is CASSEEVRASNQPQHF. DNA of the CDR3: TGTGCCAGCAGTGAAGAAGTCAGGGCCAGCAATCAGCCCCAGCATTTT.